Here is one TCR beta chain with its context. Its specificity is not known. Other DNA sequences in this specimen translate into the identical CDR3. The authors ran the assay at deep level. Original methodology: ImmunoSEQ output held junction-only sequences without quality scores, so filtering differed. The protocol was immunoSEQ multiplex PCR, while the TCRdb copy is restricted to in-frame clones and leaves out a portion. That table is the source of V, J and clone size, and D and trimming were worked out from the DNA. Here the sample spans about 1.4 million clones, roughly 96% being singletons. The data are from a study of shared clonotypes between healthy human individuals. General study points: Some naive CD4 clonotypes, roughly 4.8%, turned up in common across several donors. How much donors shared clonotypes was expected to be affected by sequencing depth.

Per the germline V gene, CDR1 is SGHRS and CDR2 is YFSETQ. This CDR3 contains 12 residues. Deletions cut 4 bases from V and 0 bases from J, with 3 bases between. The receptor was isolated from a man aged 25 to 40 in good health. Sequenced sample: naive CD4+ T cells sorted from blood. Subset meaning: CD45RA+ positively selected. J is TRBJ2-3 and V is TRBV5-1; D not resolved. CDR3 coding DNA: TGCGCCAGCAGCAGGAGCACAGATACGCAGTATTTT. Translation: CASSRSTDTQYF.